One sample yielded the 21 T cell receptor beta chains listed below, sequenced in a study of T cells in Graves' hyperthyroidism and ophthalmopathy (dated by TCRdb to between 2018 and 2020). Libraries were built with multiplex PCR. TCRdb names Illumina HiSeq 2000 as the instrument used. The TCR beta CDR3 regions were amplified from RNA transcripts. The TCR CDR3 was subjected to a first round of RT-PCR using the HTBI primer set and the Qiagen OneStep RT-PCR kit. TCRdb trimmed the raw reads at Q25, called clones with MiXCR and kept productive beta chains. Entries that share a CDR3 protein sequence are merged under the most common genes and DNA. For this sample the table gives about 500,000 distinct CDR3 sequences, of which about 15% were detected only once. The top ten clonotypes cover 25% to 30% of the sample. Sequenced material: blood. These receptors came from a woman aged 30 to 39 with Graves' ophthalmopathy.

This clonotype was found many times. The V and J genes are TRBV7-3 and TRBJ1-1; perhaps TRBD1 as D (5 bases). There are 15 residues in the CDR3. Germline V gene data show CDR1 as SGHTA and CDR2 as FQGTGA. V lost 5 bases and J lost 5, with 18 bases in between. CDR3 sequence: CASSTGGAEWTEAFF. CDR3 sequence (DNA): TGTGCCAGCAGCACGGGCGGGGCCGAATGGACTGAAGCTTTCTTT. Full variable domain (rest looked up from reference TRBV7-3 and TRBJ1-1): GAGVSQTPSNKVTEKGKYVELRCDPISGHTALYWYRQSLGQGPEFLIYFQGTGAADDSGLPNDRFFAVRPEGSVSTLKIQRTERGDSAVYLCASSTGGAEWTEAFFGQGTRLTVV.

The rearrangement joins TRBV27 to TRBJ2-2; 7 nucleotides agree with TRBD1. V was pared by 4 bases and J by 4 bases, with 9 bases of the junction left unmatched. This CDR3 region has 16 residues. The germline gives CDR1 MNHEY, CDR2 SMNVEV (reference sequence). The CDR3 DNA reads TGTGCCAGCAGTTGGGGTGAGGGGGCAGTCACCGGGGAGCTGTTTTTT. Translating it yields CASSWGEGAVTGELFF.

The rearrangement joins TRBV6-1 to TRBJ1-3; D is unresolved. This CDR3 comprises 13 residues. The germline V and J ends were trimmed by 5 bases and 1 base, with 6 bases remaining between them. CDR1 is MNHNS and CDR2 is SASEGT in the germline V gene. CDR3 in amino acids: CASSKGSGNTIYF. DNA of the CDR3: TGTGCCAGCAGTAAAGGGTCTGGAAACACCATATATTTT.

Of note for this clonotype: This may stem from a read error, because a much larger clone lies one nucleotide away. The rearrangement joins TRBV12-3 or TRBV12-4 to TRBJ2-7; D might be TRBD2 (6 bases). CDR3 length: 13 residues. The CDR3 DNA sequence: TGTGCCGGCAGTTTTCCGGGGGTCTACGAGCAGTACTTC. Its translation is CAGSFPGVYEQYF.

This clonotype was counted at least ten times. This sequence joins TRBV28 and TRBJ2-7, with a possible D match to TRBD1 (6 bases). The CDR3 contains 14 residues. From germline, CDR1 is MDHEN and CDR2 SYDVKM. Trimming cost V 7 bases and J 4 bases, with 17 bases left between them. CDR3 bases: TGTGCCAGCACCCCGGGACACAAACTTTACGAGCAGTACTTC. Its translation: CASTPGHKLYEQYF.

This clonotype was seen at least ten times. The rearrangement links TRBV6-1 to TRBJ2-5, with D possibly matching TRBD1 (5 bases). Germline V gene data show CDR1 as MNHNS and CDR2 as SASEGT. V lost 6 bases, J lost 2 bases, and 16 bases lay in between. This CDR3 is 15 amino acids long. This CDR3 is CASRAGHGIQETQYF. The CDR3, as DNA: TGTGCCAGCAGAGCCGGACATGGGATACAAGAGACCCAGTACTTC.

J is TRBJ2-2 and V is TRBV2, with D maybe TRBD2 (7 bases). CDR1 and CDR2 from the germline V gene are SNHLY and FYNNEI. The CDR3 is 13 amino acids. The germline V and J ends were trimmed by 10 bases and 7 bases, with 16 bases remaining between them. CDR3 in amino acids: CANMQGRGGELFF. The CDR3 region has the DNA TGTGCCAACATGCAGGGGAGGGGCGGGGAGCTGTTTTTT.

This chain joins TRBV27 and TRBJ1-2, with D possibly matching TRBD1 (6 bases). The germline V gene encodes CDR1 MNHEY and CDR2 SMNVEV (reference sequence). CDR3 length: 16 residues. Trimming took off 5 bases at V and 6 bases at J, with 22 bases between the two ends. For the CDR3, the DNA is TGTGCCAGCAGTCCGCCGCCGGGACAAGGGGGGAATGGCTACACCTTC. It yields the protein CASSPPPGQGGNGYTF.

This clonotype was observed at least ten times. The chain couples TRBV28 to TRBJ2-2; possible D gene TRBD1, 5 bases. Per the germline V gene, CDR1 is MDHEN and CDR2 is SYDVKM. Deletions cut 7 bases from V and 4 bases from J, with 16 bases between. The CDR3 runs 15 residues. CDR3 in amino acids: CASKGQGSTTGELFF. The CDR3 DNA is TGTGCCAGCAAGGGCCAGGGTTCGACCACCGGGGAGCTGTTTTTT. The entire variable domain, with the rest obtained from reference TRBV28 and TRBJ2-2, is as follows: DVKVTQSSRYLVKRTGEKVFLECVQDMDHENMFWYRQDPGLGLRLIYFSYDVKMKEKGDIPEGYSVSREKKERFSLILESASTNQTSMYLCASKGQGSTTGELFFGEGSRLTVL.

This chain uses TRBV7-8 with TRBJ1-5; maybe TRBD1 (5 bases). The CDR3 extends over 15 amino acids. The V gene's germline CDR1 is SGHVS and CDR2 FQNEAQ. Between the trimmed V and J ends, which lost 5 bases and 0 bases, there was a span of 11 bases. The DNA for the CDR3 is TGTGCCAGCAGCCCTATTACAGGTAGCAATCAGCCCCAGCATTTT. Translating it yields CASSPITGSNQPQHF.

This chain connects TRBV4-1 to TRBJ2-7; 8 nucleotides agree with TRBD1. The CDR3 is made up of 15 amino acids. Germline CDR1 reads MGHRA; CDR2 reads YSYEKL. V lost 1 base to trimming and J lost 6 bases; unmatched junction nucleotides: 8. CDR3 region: CASSQVLSDRGEQYF. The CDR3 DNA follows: TGCGCCAGCAGCCAAGTCCTCAGTGACAGGGGCGAGCAGTACTTC.

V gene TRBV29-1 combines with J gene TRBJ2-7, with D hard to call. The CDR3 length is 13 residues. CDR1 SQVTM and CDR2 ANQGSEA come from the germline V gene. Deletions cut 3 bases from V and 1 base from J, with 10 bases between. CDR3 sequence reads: CSVDIPTSYEQYF. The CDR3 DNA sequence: TGCAGCGTTGATATCCCTACATCCTACGAGCAGTACTTC.

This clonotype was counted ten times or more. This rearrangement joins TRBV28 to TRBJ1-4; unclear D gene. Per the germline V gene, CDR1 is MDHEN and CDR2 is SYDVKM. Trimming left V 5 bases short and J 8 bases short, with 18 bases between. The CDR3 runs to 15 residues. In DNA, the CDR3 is TGTGCCAGCAGTCCCCCGGGCCCATCGAGGGAAAAACTGTTTTTT. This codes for CASSPPGPSREKLFF. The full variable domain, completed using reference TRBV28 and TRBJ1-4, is DVKVTQSSRYLVKRTGEKVFLECVQDMDHENMFWYRQDPGLGLRLIYFSYDVKMKEKGDIPEGYSVSREKKERFSLILESASTNQTSMYLCASSPPGPSREKLFFGSGTQLSVL.

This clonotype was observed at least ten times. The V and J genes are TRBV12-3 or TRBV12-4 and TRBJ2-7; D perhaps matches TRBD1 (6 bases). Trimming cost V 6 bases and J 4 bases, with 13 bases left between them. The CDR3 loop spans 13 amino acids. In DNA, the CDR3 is TGTGCCAGCAGCAGGCAACAGGGATACGAGCAGTACTTC. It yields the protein CASSRQQGYEQYF.

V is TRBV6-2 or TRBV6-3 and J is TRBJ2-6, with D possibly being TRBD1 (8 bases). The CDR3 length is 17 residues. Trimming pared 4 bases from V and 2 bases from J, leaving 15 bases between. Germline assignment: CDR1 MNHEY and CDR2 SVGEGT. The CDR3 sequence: CASSWGRDRPGANVLTF. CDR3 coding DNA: TGTGCCAGCAGTTGGGGGAGGGACAGGCCTGGGGCCAACGTCCTGACTTTC.

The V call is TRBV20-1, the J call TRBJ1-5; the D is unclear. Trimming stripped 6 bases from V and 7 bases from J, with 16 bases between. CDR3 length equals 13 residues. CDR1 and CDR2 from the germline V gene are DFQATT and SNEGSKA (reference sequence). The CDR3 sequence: CSAIKESYQPQHF. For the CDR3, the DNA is TGCAGTGCCATAAAAGAGAGCTACCAGCCCCAGCATTTT.

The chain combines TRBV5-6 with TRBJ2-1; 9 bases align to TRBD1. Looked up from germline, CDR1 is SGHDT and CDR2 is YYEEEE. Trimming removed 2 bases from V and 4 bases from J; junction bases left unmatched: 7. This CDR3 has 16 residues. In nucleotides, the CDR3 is TGTGCCAGCAGCTTCACAGGGGGCGGGCGATACAATGAGCAGTTCTTC. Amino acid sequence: CASSFTGGGRYNEQFF.

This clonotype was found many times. The chain's CDR3 is CASSLARLAEQYTDTQYF. The CDR3 DNA reads as TGTGCCAGCAGCTTAGCTCGACTAGCGGAGCAATACACAGATACGCAGTATTTT. The chain uses TRBV11-2 and TRBJ2-3, with 9 positions matching TRBD2. Germline V lookup: CDR1 SGHAT, CDR2 FQNNGV. The CDR3 totals 18 residues. Trimming cost V 1 base and J 2 bases; bases outside gene matches: 10.

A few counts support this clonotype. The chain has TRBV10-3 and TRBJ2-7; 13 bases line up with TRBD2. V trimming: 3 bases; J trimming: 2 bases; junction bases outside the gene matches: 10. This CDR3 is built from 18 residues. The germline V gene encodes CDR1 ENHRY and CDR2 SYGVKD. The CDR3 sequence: CAISDSGTSGKGAYEQYF. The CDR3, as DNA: TGTGCCATCAGTGACTCCGGGACTAGCGGGAAGGGAGCCTACGAGCAGTACTTC.

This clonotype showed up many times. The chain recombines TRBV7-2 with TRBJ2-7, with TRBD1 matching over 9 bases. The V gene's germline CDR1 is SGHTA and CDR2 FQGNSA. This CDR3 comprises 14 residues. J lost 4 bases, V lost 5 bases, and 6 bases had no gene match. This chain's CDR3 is CASSTNGQGYEQYF. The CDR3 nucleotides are TGTGCCAGCAGCACGAATGGACAGGGGTACGAGCAGTACTTC.

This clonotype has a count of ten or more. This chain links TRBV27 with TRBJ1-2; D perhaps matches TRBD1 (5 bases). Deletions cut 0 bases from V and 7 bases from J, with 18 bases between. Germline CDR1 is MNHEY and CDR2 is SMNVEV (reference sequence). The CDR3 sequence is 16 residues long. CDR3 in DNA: TGTGCCAGCAGTTTATCCCAAGGGGTTCTCATCGGTGGCTACACCTTC. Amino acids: CASSLSQGVLIGGYTF.